The rows below give T cell receptor beta chains drawn from one sample of a study of blood T cell repertoires in COVID-19. The repertoire was sequenced with immunoSEQ multiplex PCR; TCRdb's copy has only in-frame clones and lacks some. The data contain around 77,000 clones, about 80% of them singletons. The sequenced sample consisted of peripheral blood. The source is a man in his thirties or forties with COVID-19, enrolled during active disease. Both conserved end residues are part of each CDR3. A D gene is named only where the DNA matches it firmly. For some rows the clone size is stated as once, few or many, or as a class when expanded; others skip it.

V	size	D	J	DNA	CDR3
TRBV3-1/TRBV3-2	-	-	TRBJ1-6	TGTGCCAGCAGCCAGGGGAGGAATTCACCCCTCCACTTT	CASSQGRNSPLHF
TRBV27	-	TRBD2	TRBJ2-7	TGTGCCAGCAGTTTATGGCTAGCGGGAGGCATGAACGAGCAGTACTTC	CASSLWLAGGMNEQYF
TRBV30	many	-	TRBJ1-2	TGTGCCTGGAGTGAAGGGGGTAACTATGGCTACACCTTC	CAWSEGGNYGYTF
TRBV13	-	TRBD2	TRBJ2-7	TGTGCCAGCAGCTTAGGCCTCAGCGGGAGCCCCTCCTACGAGCAGTACTTC	CASSLGLSGSPSYEQYF
TRBV9	-	-	TRBJ1-1	TGTGCCAGCAGCGCCCACAGGGATAGTGAAGCTTTCTTT	CASSAHRDSEAFF
TRBV2	-	TRBD1	TRBJ2-6	TGTGCCAGCAGAGCGACAGGGAGGGCCAACGTCCTGACTTTC	CASRATGRANVLTF
TRBV6-1	few	TRBD1	TRBJ1-1	TGTGCCAGCAGTGATAGGGACAGCCTCATGAACACTGAAGCTTTCTTT	CASSDRDSLMNTEAFF
TRBV6-5	few	TRBD1	TRBJ1-2	TGTGCCAGCAGTCTTACAGGGGAGGATGGCTACACCTTC	CASSLTGEDGYTF
TRBV27	-	TRBD1	TRBJ1-2	TGTGCCAGCAGTTTAGCCCACAGGGGCTATGGCTACACCTTC	CASSLAHRGYGYTF
TRBV9	-	-	TRBJ1-5	TGTGCCAGCAGCGCTGACACCCAGGATCAGCCCCAGCATTTT	CASSADTQDQPQHF
TRBV28	-	TRBD1	TRBJ2-5	TGTGCCAGCAGTACTGACAGGGGGCGCGTGGAGACCCAGTACTTC	CASSTDRGRVETQYF
TRBV5-1	-	TRBD1	TRBJ1-3	TGCGCCAGCAGCCGGGGACAGGGCTCTGGAAACACCATATATTTT	CASSRGQGSGNTIYF
TRBV7-2	-	TRBD1	TRBJ1-6	TGTGCCAGCAGCCCCGACAGGGGACAGCGTTCACCCCTCCACTTT	CASSPDRGQRSPLHF
TRBV6-5	once	TRBD1	TRBJ2-3	TGTGCCAGCATGAGGGACAGGGGCACAGATACGCAGTATTTT	CASMRDRGTDTQYF
TRBV5-4	-	-	TRBJ2-3	TGTGCCAGCAGCTCGCAGGGTTTGAGCACAGATACGCAGTATTTT	CASSSQGLSTDTQYF
TRBV6-2/TRBV6-3	-	-	TRBJ1-1	TGTGCCAGCAGTTCTACGGTTCCTAGGAGAGCTTTCTTT	CASSSTVPRRAFF
TRBV11-2	-	TRBD1	TRBJ2-2	TGTGCCAGCAGCCGTCTAAGGGGGCCTAACACCGGGGAGCTGTTTTTT	CASSRLRGPNTGELFF
TRBV6-5	once	-	TRBJ1-6	TGTGCCAGCAGCGGGAGGAATTCACCCCTCCACTTT	CASSGRNSPLHF
TRBV6-4	-	-	TRBJ2-1	TGTGCCAGCATCAACCCCGTAACAGGCCCCTCCTACAATGAGCAGTTCTTC	CASINPVTGPSYNEQFF
TRBV3-1/TRBV3-2	-	-	TRBJ2-7	TGTGCCAGCAGCCAAGCTTTCGGAGGGCCGCACTCCTACGAGCAGTACTTC	CASSQAFGGPHSYEQYF
TRBV2	-	-	TRBJ2-2	TGTGCCAGCAGAGGGGGATTCGCGAACACCGGGGAGCTGTTTTTT	CASRGGFANTGELFF
TRBV7-8	few	TRBD2	TRBJ2-7	TGTGCCAGCAACGATGGGACTAGCGGATTCTCCTACGAGCAGTACTTC	CASNDGTSGFSYEQYF
TRBV6-5	-	TRBD1	TRBJ2-7	TGTGCCAGCAGTTACGACAGGGGATTAGAGCAGTACTTC	CASSYDRGLEQYF
TRBV28	-	TRBD2	TRBJ2-5	TGTGCCAGCAGTTTCTGGACTAGCGAGAAAGAGACCCAGTACTTC	CASSFWTSEKETQYF
TRBV7-2	-	TRBD1	TRBJ1-6	TGTGCCAGCAGCAACAGGGGCCGTGATTATAATTCACCCCTCCACTTT	CASSNRGRDYNSPLHF
TRBV27	-	-	TRBJ1-1	TGTGCCAGCAGTTTACGGGGTATTTCGACTGAAGCTTTCTTT	CASSLRGISTEAFF
TRBV20-1	-	-	TRBJ2-5	TGCAGTGCTAGTCCGGCAGGGGTAGAGACCCAGTACTTC	CSASPAGVETQYF
TRBV28	-	-	TRBJ1-5	TGTGCCAGCATCCAGGGCGCATATAGCAATCAGCCCCAGCATTTT	CASIQGAYSNQPQHF
TRBV5-1	-	-	TRBJ2-2	TGCGCCAGCAGCTCTCAGGGTTCCGGGGAGCTGTTTTTT	CASSSQGSGELFF
TRBV11-2	-	-	TRBJ2-1	TGTGCCAGCAGCTTAGGTGGCGGGGATGAGCAGTTCTTC	CASSLGGGDEQFF
TRBV7-9	-	-	TRBJ2-7	TGTGCCAGCAGCCATTCGGGTCCGGTTTTGGGCGAGCAGTACTTC	CASSHSGPVLGEQYF
TRBV7-6	-	-	TRBJ2-7	TGTGCCAGCAGCCGGGATGGCGAGCAGTACTTC	CASSRDGEQYF
TRBV3-1/TRBV3-2	-	TRBD1	TRBJ2-4	TGTGCCAGCAGCCCGACAGGGTTGTACATTCAGTACTTC	CASSPTGLYIQYF
TRBV27	few	-	TRBJ2-5	TGTGCCAGCAGTTCGACTATGGGGGAGACCCAGTACTTC	CASSSTMGETQYF
TRBV18	-	TRBD1	TRBJ2-7	TGTGCCAGCTCACCGGAGTCGGGGACAGGGACCTACGAGCAGTACTTC	CASSPESGTGTYEQYF
TRBV5-1	-	TRBD1	TRBJ2-1	TGCGCCAGCAGCCGTAATCCGGGACAGGGGTCGAATGAGCAGTTCTTC	CASSRNPGQGSNEQFF
TRBV11-2	-	-	TRBJ1-4	TGTGCCAGCAGCTTATTATCTCAGCTCGGAGGAAAACTGTTTTTT	CASSLLSQLGGKLFF
TRBV28	-	TRBD1	TRBJ1-6	TGTGCCAGCACCAGGCAGGGGGATTCACCCCTCCACTTT	CASTRQGDSPLHF
TRBV21-1	-	-	TRBJ2-7	TGTGCCAGCAGCAAACGACCAGGGCCCCACGAGCAGTACTTC	CASSKRPGPHEQYF